A selection of T cell receptor beta chains follows, all from one sample in a study of cytomegalovirus exposure and HLA in healthy donors. Method: immunoSEQ multiplex PCR; TCRdb's copy keeps in-frame clones and lacks some. The repertoire holds some 74,000 clones, around 80% seen once, with 1.1% in the top ten. The source material was PBMCs. These receptors all come from a male donor in good health and CMV-seronegative. Each CDR3 is given without its conserved first and last residue.

v_call	j_call	cdr3_aa
TRBV19	TRBJ2-1	ASSIQAGGYNEQF
TRBV18	TRBJ1-2	ASSPGQSYGYT
TRBV28	TRBJ1-3	ASSQGWSGNTIY
TRBV4-2	TRBJ1-2	ASSQETGTGSRHGYT
TRBV5-1	TRBJ2-1	ASSLLQSYNEQF
TRBV29-1	TRBJ2-7	SATISYEQY
TRBV5-4	TRBJ2-5	ASSSRQGAWETQY
TRBV2	TRBJ1-5	ASCRGRNQPQH
TRBV7-6	TRBJ1-4	ASSSSRGYEKLF
TRBV6-1	TRBJ2-1	ASSDLSREFKDEQF
TRBV5-4	TRBJ1-2	ASSSDSYGYT
TRBV7-4	TRBJ2-2	ASSLGTSGKKVNTGELF
TRBV7-9	TRBJ2-7	ASSLAVGPTYYEQY
TRBV11-2	TRBJ1-2	ASSLGTDAYGYT
TRBV4-2	TRBJ2-3	ASSQGSAGADTQY
TRBV19	TRBJ2-2	ASSTAGTGGTGELF
TRBV30	TRBJ1-1	AWNPSGGQEAF
TRBV5-1	TRBJ2-3	ASSFNLAATDTQY
TRBV7-9	TRBJ1-1	ASSLMANTEAF
TRBV5-6	TRBJ2-3	ASSFPTSGGGDTQY
TRBV4-3	TRBJ1-4	ASSQSGIFVGKLF
TRBV13	TRBJ2-3	ASREDSPTAVDTQY
TRBV18	TRBJ2-3	ASSPGGGSTDTQY
TRBV10-2	TRBJ1-5	ASSDGQGLNQPQH
TRBV5-1	TRBJ1-2	ASSFAGQGPNYGYT
TRBV30	TRBJ2-3	AWSGGNCGQY
TRBV18	TRBJ1-5	ASSPLGTGGAQPQN
TRBV4-2	TRBJ1-2	ASSHASSYRDRDNYGYT
TRBV14	TRBJ2-2	ASSQQEAGELF
TRBV4-1	TRBJ2-2	ASSRSPRAGVGVNTGELF
TRBV5-1	TRBJ2-1	ASSTGQGTHNEQF
TRBV5-6	TRBJ2-7	ASSFSSNTPYEQY
TRBV15	TRBJ1-1	ATSRSPQGNTEAF
TRBV5-1	TRBJ2-4	ASSFEVRDIQY
TRBV27	TRBJ1-6	ASRWPLN
TRBV11-2	TRBJ1-1	ASSLGAFRAF